Shown below are 3 T cell receptor beta chains from a single sample sequenced in a study of blood T cell repertoires in COVID-19. Profiled with immunoSEQ multiplex PCR; TCRdb holds only in-frame clones, not every one. The table records under 300,000 clones, around 83% of them present only once. Sequencing was performed on peripheral blood. These receptors were collected from a man aged 25-45 years who had recovered from COVID-19.

The CDR3 here is CASSSAPLAASTDTQYF. The CDR3 DNA follows: TGCGCCAGCAGCTCGGCCCCGTTAGCCGCTAGCACAGATACGCAGTATTTT. The rearrangement links TRBV5-1 to TRBJ2-3; D is ambiguous. Trimming removed 3 bases at V and 0 bases at J, with 17 bases between. This CDR3 is built from 17 residues. CDR1 is SGHRS and CDR2 is YFSETQ in the germline V gene.

The chain has TRBV6-6 and TRBJ1-1; 7 bases agree with TRBD1. The ends lost 7 bases at V and 4 bases at J; junction bases unmatched: 15. CDR1 and CDR2 from the germline V gene are MNHNY and SVGAGI (reference sequence). This CDR3 region has 16 residues. CDR3 DNA: TGTGCCAGCACTAGAGGGGCTAACAGGGGATTCACTGAAGCTTTCTTT. Protein: CASTRGANRGFTEAFF.

This rearrangement joins TRBV19 to TRBJ2-3, with 9 bases matching TRBD2. V lost 3 bases to trimming and J lost 6 bases; unmatched junction nucleotides: 13. The CDR3 extends over 17 amino acids. Per germline, CDR1 LNHDA and CDR2 SQIVND (reference sequence). CDR3 sequence (DNA): TGTGCCAGTAGTATGTACCCCGGCGGGGGGGCAAAGGATACGCAGTATTTT. As protein: CASSMYPGGGAKDTQYF.